The clone carrying this T cell receptor (beta chain) appeared once. Mismatch with germline at one junction end may stem from a read error. This entry is derived from a study of tumor-infiltrating lymphocytes in primary liver carcinoma. CDR1 is SQVTM and CDR2 is ANQGSEA in the germline V gene. This CDR3 has 14 residues. The source material, 20-30 mg of unsorted bulk tissue, was used to co-extract RNA and DNA. Patients had primary liver carcinoma treated by surgical resection. Patients were treatment-naive with chronic HBV infection. Synthesis of TCR beta cDNA was carried out from 500 ng total RNA with a constant-region primer. Modified slightly, ARM-PCR produced TCR beta libraries over three nested multiplex PCR rounds. TRBV1-TRBV30 forward primers and a C-beta reverse primer were used in the first two PCR rounds, which each ran for about 10 cycles. A single record per CDR3 protein comes from TCRdb applying MiXCR to the multiplex PCR reads. The repertoire holds about 190,000 distinct CDR3 sequences, with approximately 80% as singletons.

The chain carries TRBV29-1 and TRBJ2-1; 13 bases agree with TRBD2. The sequencing sample was made of tumor tissue from primary liver carcinoma. The receptor was isolated from a man in his forties with primary liver carcinoma and hepatitis B virus infection. The CDR3, as DNA: TGCTGCGCAAGACTAGCGGGAGGTCGGAATGAGCAGTTATTC. Protein product: CCARLAGGRNEQLF.